This TCR beta chain was captured in a study of tumor and adjacent non-tumor tissue in lung cancer (dated by TCRdb to 2016 to 2019). For context, the study as a whole: Patients with adenocarcinoma (approximately 11), squamous cell carcinoma (2) and small cell lung cancer (1) were included in the cohort. The roughly 15 patients were aged 31 to 76 years, included 10 men and 5 women, and had TNM stage I to III disease. Sequencing produced about 130,000,000 productive TCRbeta reads in total, an average of approximately 4 million reads per sample. The study compared bulk TCRbeta repertoires from lung tumor tissue and matched distant non-tumor lung tissue of roughly 15 lung cancer patients. TCRbeta CDR3 sequencing was performed on more than 25 paired specimens, with one tumor sample and one normal lung sample collected per patient. Study-wide conclusions, independent of this receptor: The sequencing platform is not named in the methods, and unique molecular identifiers are not mentioned. Because peripheral blood was not sequenced, the blood TCRbeta repertoires of the lung cancer patients in the study went unexamined. Only 15 or so patients were included in the cohort, and the need for larger samples and more detailed clinical data was noted by the authors. TCR diversity was significantly higher in younger patients, and greater tumor TCR diversity was associated with shorter overall survival and shorter disease-free survival. The top 100 clones made up a significantly larger cumulative share of the repertoire in normal lung than in tumor tissue. Significantly higher TCR diversity (inverse Simpson) was observed in tumor tissue than in normal lung tissue (roughly 390 vs 170, P = 0.0075, Mann-Whitney U test).

V has 7 bases trimmed and J has 5 bases trimmed; junction bases matching no gene number 2. Looking up the germline V gene (reference sequence) yields CDR1 DFQATT and CDR2 SNEGSKA. The CDR3 goes from the cysteine to the phenylalanine over 12 residues. Only the CDR3 part of the read is kept: 36 bases, read in frame from the first base. RNA was extracted from bulk unsorted tissue and checked for quality with a NanoDrop ND-1000 and an Agilent 2100. The donors were newly diagnosed lung cancer patients admitted for thoracic surgery in China from August to November 2014 who had not received prior chemotherapy. The study excluded patients who had received radiotherapy or chemotherapy before or who had another cancer at the same time. Pieces of surgical tissue measuring about 1-2.1 cm3 were kept in RNAlater solution and held at -80 degrees C until needed. The library was prepared using multiplex PCR. Sequenced on an Illumina HiSeq 2500. TCRbeta libraries were constructed through three rounds of nested PCR with primers (Table S4) according to protocols modified from ARM-PCR. Before sequencing, PCR products in the 200-500 bp range were cut out of the gel and cleaned up using the QIAquick gel extraction kit. From the authors' description of their analysis: Trimmomatic was used to clean the reads, FLASH was used to merge the reads into complete CDR3 sequences, and MiTCR was used to assign the reads to V(D)J germline segments. Clonal diversity was computed as the inverse Simpson's index with VDJtools. In-frame sequences without a premature stop codon were defined as productive reads. Through fastp at Q25 and MiXCR, TCRdb rebuilt clones from the public reads, retaining in-frame beta chains. Each entry merges the rows of one CDR3 protein and shows their most common DNA and genes. Clone size and V and J calls follow TCRdb, not the original study. The sample includes more than 120,000 distinct CDR3 sequences, with approximately 70% observed a single time. The ten largest clones add up to roughly 18% of the sample.

This clonotype was recorded at least ten times. Its antigen is not yet known. No base quality values were provided; no much bigger clone lies one nucleotide off. The sequence came from a man aged 60 to 69 with small cell lung cancer. This chain joins TRBV20-1 to TRBJ2-5; TRBD2 aligns with 12 central bases. The sample was lung tumor tissue. The CDR3 reads CSGLAGGETQYF. The DNA reads TGCAGTGGCCTAGCGGGAGGGGAGACCCAGTACTTC.